The rows below give T cell receptor beta chains drawn from one sample of a study of CD8 T cells in ankylosing spondylitis. MiXCR, run by TCRdb on the 5' RACE reads, gives a single entry per CDR3 protein. Among approximately 88,000 distinct CDR3 sequences listed, roughly 10% were seen once. The material sequenced was blood, either unsorted or a sorted T cell fraction (not recorded which). Every receptor here comes from a male donor with ankylosing spondylitis or in good health (not recorded which). The CDR3 runs from the conserved cysteine through the conserved F or W. Each record gives: V gene, J gene, D gene, CDR3 protein. The D gene is left open where the match is weak.

v_call: TRBV5-1; j_call: TRBJ2-5; d_call: TRBD2; cdr3_aa: CASSIPERGGDQETQYF
v_call: TRBV12-3/TRBV12-4; j_call: TRBJ2-3; d_call: TRBD2; cdr3_aa: CASSPTSGGAADTQYF
v_call: TRBV20-1; j_call: TRBJ2-1; d_call: -; cdr3_aa: CSARDGGGRDNEQFF
v_call: TRBV9; j_call: TRBJ2-7; d_call: -; cdr3_aa: CASSVGQNSYEQYF
v_call: TRBV7-8; j_call: TRBJ1-1; d_call: -; cdr3_aa: CASSEPSGLESTEAFF
v_call: TRBV9; j_call: TRBJ1-2; d_call: -; cdr3_aa: CASSVGGRGDYGYTF
v_call: TRBV12-3/TRBV12-4; j_call: TRBJ2-3; d_call: -; cdr3_aa: CASSLSSDTQYF
v_call: TRBV11-3; j_call: TRBJ2-3; d_call: TRBD2; cdr3_aa: CASSLTRTSGGIRTDTQYF
v_call: TRBV6-5; j_call: TRBJ2-1; d_call: -; cdr3_aa: CASSYSMSAYNEQFF
v_call: TRBV19; j_call: TRBJ2-4; d_call: TRBD1; cdr3_aa: CASSRYFRGLDAKNIQYF
v_call: TRBV5-1; j_call: TRBJ2-2; d_call: -; cdr3_aa: CASSLIGYDTGELFF
v_call: TRBV12-3/TRBV12-4; j_call: TRBJ2-3; d_call: -; cdr3_aa: CASTQQGGGTDTQYF
v_call: TRBV5-1; j_call: TRBJ1-5; d_call: TRBD1; cdr3_aa: CASSLGTGVQYQPQHF
v_call: TRBV7-9; j_call: TRBJ2-4; d_call: -; cdr3_aa: CASSPREPMVLSVQYF
v_call: TRBV5-1; j_call: TRBJ2-7; d_call: TRBD2; cdr3_aa: CASSSWTASGEIFYEQYF
v_call: TRBV5-6; j_call: TRBJ2-5; d_call: -; cdr3_aa: CASSPPGVQETQYF
v_call: TRBV6-1; j_call: TRBJ2-5; d_call: -; cdr3_aa: CASSGRQVETQYF
v_call: TRBV9; j_call: TRBJ2-3; d_call: -; cdr3_aa: CASSPAWDTQYF
v_call: TRBV18; j_call: TRBJ2-5; d_call: -; cdr3_aa: CASSPDSQETQYF
v_call: TRBV5-1; j_call: TRBJ1-4; d_call: TRBD1; cdr3_aa: CASSASGQTEKLFF
v_call: TRBV15; j_call: TRBJ2-7; d_call: -; cdr3_aa: CATSRGYEQYF
v_call: TRBV7-2; j_call: TRBJ2-1; d_call: TRBD2; cdr3_aa: CASSLSASGGGRNEQFF
v_call: TRBV5-1; j_call: TRBJ2-3; d_call: -; cdr3_aa: CASSPEGWGTDTQYF
v_call: TRBV12-3/TRBV12-4; j_call: TRBJ2-3; d_call: TRBD2; cdr3_aa: CASRLTSGATDTQYF